This T cell receptor beta chain is drawn from a study of blood T cell repertoires in COVID-19. Germline V lookup: CDR1 LNHNV, CDR2 YYDKDF (reference sequence). CDR3 length: 13 residues. V gave up 6 bases and J gave up 4 bases, with 12 bases separating them. Original analysis: The authors estimated nucleated cell counts from reference gene primer amplification. Generated by immunoSEQ multiplex PCR, the TCRdb table keeps only in-frame clones and is missing some. The DNA gave D and trimming, while V, J and clone size come from that table. The sample gives roughly 75,000 clones, approximately 80% of which show up once; 11% is in the top ten.

This rearrangement joins TRBV15 to TRBJ1-2; tentatively, D is TRBD1 (6 bases). The sample was peripheral blood. The sequence was collected from a man aged 45-65 years with acute or convalescent COVID-19. CDR3 region: CATRTQGGYGYTF. CDR3 bases: TGTGCCACCAGGACACAGGGTGGCTATGGCTACACCTTC.